Listed here are 19 T cell receptor beta chains from one sample, sequenced in a study of T cell responses to AZD1222 COVID-19 vaccine. Profiling relied on immunoSEQ multiplex PCR, and the TCRdb table lists in-frame clones only, not all of them. The sample has tens of thousands of clones, nearly 90% seen once. The sample here was peripheral blood, taken on day 0 of AZD1222 vaccination. The source of these receptors is an adult in good health.

The J gene is TRBJ2-7, the V gene TRBV11-2, with D perhaps TRBD1 (6 bases). Germline lookup yields CDR1 SGHAT and CDR2 FQNNGV. The CDR3 has 14 amino acids. The V end lost 5 bases, the J end lost 0 bases, and 11 bases lay between the germline ends. In DNA form, the CDR3 reads TGTGCCAGCAGCCCCAGGGGTTCCTCCTACGAGCAGTACTTC. Translation gives CASSPRGSSYEQYF.

The rearrangement joins TRBV7-9 to TRBJ2-1; maybe TRBD2 (5 bases). The V end was cut by 5 bases, the J end by 0 bases, with 14 bases between. This CDR3 comprises 16 residues. CDR1 and CDR2 from the germline V gene are SEHNR and FQNEAQ (reference sequence). The CDR3 loop is CASSPRGPSSYNEQFF. For the CDR3, the DNA is TGTGCCAGCAGCCCGCGCGGGCCGAGCTCCTACAATGAGCAGTTCTTC.

The genes are TRBV28 and TRBJ2-7; TRBD2 might be the D (6 bases). Deletions cut 2 bases from V and 4 bases from J, with 12 bases between. This CDR3 is 14 amino acids long. Per the germline V gene, CDR1 is MDHEN and CDR2 is SYDVKM. The CDR3 region is CASSLGGGVYEQYF. The CDR3 DNA follows: TGTGCCAGCAGTTTAGGGGGAGGCGTTTACGAGCAGTACTTC.

The rearrangement uses TRBV7-9 and TRBJ2-1; 8 positions match TRBD2. This CDR3 has 14 residues. Per germline, CDR1 SEHNR and CDR2 FQNEAQ (reference sequence). Trimming cost V 5 bases and J 9 bases; bases outside gene matches: 9. CDR3 sequence (DNA): TGTGCCAGCAGCCCCCGGGGGGGGGAGGGTGAGCAGTTCTTC. Its translation: CASSPRGGEGEQFF.

The chain links TRBV19 to TRBJ1-6, with TRBD1 as a possible D gene (6 bases). V lost 5 bases and J lost 8, with 10 bases in between. Germline-derived CDR1 and CDR2 are LNHDA and SQIVND (reference sequence). This CDR3 has 13 amino acids. The CDR3 DNA reads TGTGCCAGTAGTGGGACACGGGATTCACCCCTCCACTTT. This sequence encodes CASSGTRDSPLHF.

The V call is TRBV6-9, the J call TRBJ2-1; 9 bases fit TRBD2. Trimming cost V 4 bases and J 0 bases; bases outside gene matches: 10. CDR1 and CDR2 from the germline V gene are MNHGY and SVAAGI. There are 18 residues in the CDR3. The CDR3 loop reads CASSSFTSGLSSYNEQFF. Here the CDR3 DNA reads TGTGCCAGCAGTTCCTTCACTAGCGGGCTATCCTCCTACAATGAGCAGTTCTTC.

The genes are TRBV20-1 and TRBJ1-2, with TRBD1 identical over 8 bases. V gave up 3 bases and J gave up 8 bases; unmatched junction bases: 8. The germline V gene encodes CDR1 DFQATT and CDR2 SNEGSKA (reference sequence). This CDR3 is 13 amino acids long. CDR3 in DNA: TGCAGTGCTAGTCCTGCGACAGGGGAAGGCTACACCTTC. It yields the protein CSASPATGEGYTF.

This clone was seen more than once but under ten times. The chain carries TRBV2 and TRBJ2-1, with D tentatively TRBD1 or TRBD2 (5 bases each). The germline V and J ends were trimmed by 11 bases and 0 bases, with 14 bases remaining between them. Germline CDR1 SNHLY, CDR2 FYNNEI. CDR3 length equals 14 residues. CDR3: CAGGVGRSYNEQFF. The DNA for the CDR3 is TGTGCCGGGGGAGTGGGACGCTCCTACAATGAGCAGTTCTTC.

Notes on this clone: The same CDR3 is also encoded by other DNA sequences in this sample. This chain uses TRBV7-2 with TRBJ1-5, with 8 bases matching TRBD1. The CDR3 consists of 14 residues. J gave up 2 bases and V 5 bases, and 2 bases lay outside the gene matches. CDR1 is SGHTA and CDR2 is FQGNSA in the germline V gene. The CDR3 reads CASSPGGGNQPQHF. CDR3 in DNA: TGTGCCAGCAGCCCAGGGGGCGGCAATCAGCCCCAGCATTTT.

A single count supports this clone. V usage is TRBV5-4 and J usage is TRBJ2-6; unclear D gene. V dropped 0 bases and J dropped 0 bases, with 1 base sitting between them. CDR1 is SGHNT, CDR2 YYREEE, per germline (reference sequence). The CDR3 runs to 14 residues. CDR3 residues: CASSLGSGANVLTF. The DNA of the CDR3 is TGTGCCAGCAGCTTGGGCTCTGGGGCCAACGTCCTGACTTTC.

V gene TRBV5-1 combines with J gene TRBJ2-1, with 8 bases lining up with TRBD1. The CDR3 spans 15 residues. CDR1 SGHRS and CDR2 YFSETQ come from the germline V gene. The junction had 11 bases not matched to a gene; V was cut back by 3 bases and J by 9 bases. CDR3 nucleotides: TGCGCCAGCAGCTCTGCACCGGGACAGGAAGGTGAGCAGTTCTTC. This gives the protein CASSSAPGQEGEQFF.

The chain combines TRBV28 with TRBJ2-7; a possible D gene is TRBD2 (6 bases). Deletions cut 6 bases from V and 2 bases from J, with 8 bases between. Germline V gene sequence: CDR1 MDHEN, CDR2 SYDVKM. This CDR3 comprises 12 residues. DNA for the CDR3: TGTGCCAGCAGGGGGGGAACCTACGAGCAGTACTTC. This gives the protein CASRGGTYEQYF.

V gene TRBV23-1 combines with J gene TRBJ2-3; the match to TRBD1 covers 8 bases. TRBV23-1 is an open reading frame, and its role is uncertain. The junction had 5 bases not matched to a gene; V was cut back by 6 bases and J by 3 bases. This CDR3 contains 14 residues. The chain's CDR3 is CASRTGARTDTQYF. The CDR3 DNA follows: TGCGCCAGCAGGACAGGGGCGAGGACAGATACGCAGTATTTT.

The rearrangement uses TRBV5-1 and TRBJ2-3, with 7 bases matching TRBD2. CDR1 and CDR2 from the germline V gene are SGHRS and YFSETQ. This CDR3 is built from 16 residues. J was trimmed by 2 bases and V by 0 bases; bases with no gene match: 6. CDR3 protein: CASSLVLAEDTDTQYF. The CDR3 DNA reads TGCGCCAGCAGCTTGGTGCTAGCGGAGGACACAGATACGCAGTATTTT.

The table lists this clone with a few counts. This chain links TRBV7-3 with TRBJ2-5, with 12 bases matching TRBD2. The V segment lost 6 bases and the J segment 5 bases; nucleotides outside the gene matches: 10. The CDR3 contains 16 residues. From germline, CDR1 is SGHTA and CDR2 FQGTGA. In DNA form, the CDR3 reads TGTGCCAGCAGGCAGGGGACTAGCGGGCGGAGGGAGACCCAGTACTTC. Protein: CASRQGTSGRRETQYF.

V is TRBV7-2 and J is TRBJ2-5, with 8 positions matching TRBD1. CDR1 and CDR2 (germline): SGHTA, FQGNSA. This CDR3 region has 14 residues. With V trimmed by 5 bases and J by 5 bases, 7 bases remained unmatched. CDR3 protein: CASSTGQGGETQYF. In DNA, the CDR3 is TGTGCCAGCAGCACAGGACAGGGTGGCGAGACCCAGTACTTC.

This chain's CDR3 is CASSLYNSPLHF. The CDR3 coding sequence is TGTGCCAGCAGCTTATATAATTCACCCCTCCACTTT. V is TRBV11-1 and J is TRBJ1-6; no firm D call. The CDR3 totals 12 residues. Between the trimmed V and J ends, which lost 2 bases and 4 bases, there was a span of 0 bases. Germline V lookup: CDR1 SGHAT, CDR2 FQDESV (reference sequence).

The gene calls are TRBV28 and TRBJ1-2; no firm D call. The V gene lost 2 bases and the J gene lost 4 bases, with 5 bases spanning the gap. The germline V gene has CDR1 MDHEN and CDR2 SYDVKM. This CDR3 has 12 amino acids. CDR3 in amino acids: CASSLQPYGYTF. The CDR3 nucleotides are TGTGCCAGCAGTTTACAGCCCTATGGCTACACCTTC.

Comment on this clone: The CDR3 does not end in the conserved phenylalanine or tryptophan, so this is likely a read error. It is unclear where the CDR3 begins or ends on the DNA, so no DNA is shown, and the CDR3 is as TCRdb lists it. V is TRBV23-1 and J is TRBJ1-1. TRBV23-1 counts as an open reading frame of uncertain function. The CDR3 is 10 amino acids in total, end residues counted. Here the CDR3 reads CASSPPPAHP.